Each of the 14 T cell receptor beta chains below was sequenced from the same sample in a study of blood T cell repertoires in COVID-19. Some clones are missing from TCRdb's copy, which holds only in-frame ones; the method was immunoSEQ multiplex PCR. The table has some 210,000 clones, approximately 90% seen once. Sequenced material: peripheral blood. Source of these receptors: a man between 60 and 75 years old with COVID-19, enrolled during active disease.

The chain joins TRBV12-3 or TRBV12-4 to TRBJ1-5; D not certain. The CDR3 extends over 13 amino acids. With 2 bases removed from V and 6 bases from J, the gap between germline ends came to 8 bases. The CDR3 nucleotides are TGTGCCAGCAGTTTAAGCTTCGGTCAGCCCCAGCATTTT. This encodes CASSLSFGQPQHF.

The V and J genes are TRBV14 and TRBJ2-1; 8 bases are a match to TRBD2. Unmatched junction bases numbered 3, after V lost 4 bases and J lost 4 bases. There are 14 residues in the CDR3. CDR1 and CDR2 (germline): SGHDN, FVKESK. CDR3 sequence: CASSRGLVYNEQFF. DNA of the CDR3: TGTGCCAGCAGCCGGGGACTAGTTTACAATGAGCAGTTCTTC.

This chain connects TRBV4-1 to TRBJ1-5, with D perhaps matching TRBD1 (5 bases). The germline V gene has CDR1 MGHRA and CDR2 YSYEKL. With 2 bases removed from V and 6 bases from J, the gap between germline ends came to 17 bases. The CDR3 has 16 residues. In DNA form, the CDR3 reads TGCGCCAGCAGCCAAATCGAACCAGGGTCGGGTCAGCCCCAGCATTTT. Protein: CASSQIEPGSGQPQHF.

The genes are TRBV18 and TRBJ1-1; maybe TRBD1 (6 bases). The length of the CDR3 is 15 residues. Between the trimmed V and J ends, which lost 3 bases and 0 bases, there was a span of 11 bases. The V gene's germline CDR1 is KGHSH and CDR2 LQKENI. For the CDR3, the DNA is TGTGCCAGCTCACCCCCCACAGGGTTGAACACTGAAGCTTTCTTT. Amino acids: CASSPPTGLNTEAFF.

This clone was found once. This chain joins TRBV7-2 and TRBJ2-7; D call uncertain. Trimming stripped 4 bases from V and 6 bases from J, with 7 bases between. Per germline, CDR1 SGHTA and CDR2 FQGNSA. The CDR3 length is 11 residues. The CDR3 spells CASSSLSEQYF. CDR3 DNA: TGTGCCAGCAGCTCACTCTCCGAGCAGTACTTC.

The genes are TRBV6-2 or TRBV6-3 and TRBJ1-1; TRBD1 matches 7 bases. CDR1 MNHEY and CDR2 SVGEGT come from the germline V gene. CDR3 length equals 15 residues. Trimming took 2 bases from V and 1 from J; bases not matched to a gene: 4. CDR3 loop: CASSYRGRGNTEAFF. CDR3 nucleotide sequence: TGTGCCAGCAGTTACAGGGGGCGCGGGAACACTGAAGCTTTCTTT.

The rearrangement joins TRBV7-2 to TRBJ2-1; 7 positions agree with TRBD2. Germline CDR1 reads SGHTA; CDR2 reads FQGNSA. The V segment lost 1 base and the J segment 9 bases; nucleotides outside the gene matches: 3. This CDR3 region has 13 residues. The CDR3 is CASSLGGRGEQFF. The CDR3 DNA follows: TGTGCCAGCAGCTTAGGCGGGAGAGGTGAGCAGTTCTTC.

V gene TRBV7-9 combines with J gene TRBJ2-1, with 8 bases identical to TRBD1. The CDR3 length is 15 residues. Germline-derived CDR1 and CDR2 are SEHNR and FQNEAQ (reference sequence). The V gene end was trimmed by 0 bases and the J gene end by 3 bases; junction bases not matched to a gene: 1. The CDR3 loop is CASSLAQGGYNEQFF. CDR3 in DNA: TGTGCCAGCAGCTTAGCACAGGGGGGCTACAATGAGCAGTTCTTC.

V usage is TRBV4-2 and J usage is TRBJ2-7, with 9 bases fitting TRBD2. CDR3 length: 16 residues. With V trimmed by 2 bases and J by 5 bases, 10 bases remained unmatched. Germline CDR1 and CDR2: LGHNA and YNFKEQ. DNA for the CDR3: TGTGCCAGCAGCCAATTCCCGGCTAGCGGGATTGACGAGCAGTACTTC. Translation gives CASSQFPASGIDEQYF.

The chain employs TRBV5-1 and TRBJ2-7; perhaps TRBD2 as D (5 bases). Deletions cut 5 bases from V and 2 bases from J, with 17 bases between. There are 15 residues in the CDR3. CDR1 and CDR2 (germline): SGHRS, YFSETQ. CDR3 residues: CASSGEERFAYEQYF. In nucleotides, the CDR3 is TGCGCCAGCAGTGGTGAAGAGCGGTTTGCCTACGAGCAGTACTTC.

The V and J genes are TRBV7-6 and TRBJ2-3; D may be TRBD2 (5 bases). From germline, CDR1 is SGHVS and CDR2 FNYEAQ. This CDR3 is built from 14 residues. V was cut by 4 bases and J by 2 bases, with 10 bases left in between. The CDR3 region has the DNA TGTGCCAGCAGCTCACTCGGGGACACAGATACGCAGTATTTT. Encoded protein: CASSSLGDTDTQYF.

The V and J genes are TRBV19 and TRBJ2-1; 7 bases align to TRBD1. CDR1 is LNHDA, CDR2 SQIVND, per germline (reference sequence). The junction had 6 bases not matched to a gene; V was cut back by 5 bases and J by 8 bases. The length of the CDR3 is 13 residues. The CDR3 nucleotides are TGTGCCAGTAGTTCCGAGACAGGGTATGAGCAGTTCTTC. This gives the protein CASSSETGYEQFF.

The V gene is TRBV10-3, the J gene TRBJ1-6; D is unresolved. V was clipped by 5 bases and J by 4 bases, with 12 bases between them. The CDR3 is 15 residues long. The germline CDR1 and CDR2 sequences are ENHRY and SYGVKD. The CDR3 reads CAISSPREYNSPLHF. In nucleotides, the CDR3 is TGTGCCATCAGTTCACCGAGGGAGTATAATTCACCCCTCCACTTT.

The chain couples TRBV6-2 or TRBV6-3 to TRBJ1-5; 8 bases fit TRBD1. Germline V gene lookup returns CDR1 MNHEY and CDR2 SVGEGT. The CDR3 is made up of 14 amino acids. V shed 5 bases and J 6 bases; nucleotides not matched to a gene: 6. The CDR3 loop is CASSQAGGPQPQHF. The CDR3 DNA follows: TGTGCCAGCAGTCAGGCAGGGGGCCCTCAGCCCCAGCATTTT.